These 24 T cell receptor beta chains came from one sample sequenced in a study of T-cell memory formation after mild COVID-19. TCRdb reprocessed the 5' RACE reads with MiXCR, giving one entry per CDR3 protein. The table includes roughly 150,000 distinct CDR3 sequences, more than 14% detected once. Sequenced input: PBMCs or a T cell subset sorted from them (not recorded which). These receptors all stem from an adult woman who had mild COVID-19 (a few samples of this study predate the infection). Cell type and time point are not known.

This clonotype was observed a handful of times. The V gene is TRBV4-1, the J gene TRBJ1-4; no clear D. CDR3 size: 13 residues. With 4 bases removed from V and 8 bases from J, the gap between germline ends came to 11 bases. The germline V gene has CDR1 MGHRA and CDR2 YSYEKL. The CDR3 bases are TGCGCCAGCAGCCCTCAGAGCAGGGAAAAACTGTTTTTT. This codes for CASSPQSREKLFF.

This clonotype has just a few counts. The chain employs TRBV18 and TRBJ1-2; the match to TRBD1 covers 7 bases. V lost 3 bases and J lost 6; bases outside the gene matches: 13. Germline CDR1 reads KGHSH; CDR2 reads LQKENI. This CDR3 comprises 16 residues. CDR3 nucleotide sequence: TGTGCCAGCTCACCCGCTACGGGACAGCGCGGGGATGGCTACACCTTC. Translated: CASSPATGQRGDGYTF. Using reference TRBV18 and TRBJ1-2 for the parts outside the CDR3, the full variable domain is NAGVMQNPRHLVRRRGQEARLRCSPMKGHSHVYWYRQLPEEGLKFMVYLQKENIIDESGMPKERFSAEFPKEGPSILRIQQVVRGDSAAYFCASSPATGQRGDGYTFGSGTRLTVV.

Only a few counts were recorded for this clonotype. This chain connects TRBV18 to TRBJ2-1; TRBD2 agrees at 7 bases. The CDR3 runs 15 residues. CDR1 and CDR2 from the germline V gene are KGHSH and LQKENI. Unmatched junction bases numbered 4, after V lost 0 bases and J lost 5 bases. CDR3 DNA: TGTGCCAGCTCACCACCCTCTAGCGGAAACAATGAGCAGTTCTTC. Translating it yields CASSPPSSGNNEQFF. Full variable domain (remainder filled in from reference TRBV18 and TRBJ2-1): NAGVMQNPRHLVRRRGQEARLRCSPMKGHSHVYWYRQLPEEGLKFMVYLQKENIIDESGMPKERFSAEFPKEGPSILRIQQVVRGDSAAYFCASSPPSSGNNEQFFGPGTRLTVL.

The chain has TRBV7-2 and TRBJ2-6; D may be TRBD2 (5 bases). Germline CDR1 SGHTA, CDR2 FQGNSA. Between the trimmed V and J ends, which lost 0 bases and 0 bases, there was a span of 12 bases. This CDR3 region has 18 residues. CDR3 sequence reads: CASSLAPRRVSGANVLTF. In DNA, the CDR3 is TGTGCCAGCAGCTTAGCGCCGCGGCGGGTCTCTGGGGCCAACGTCCTGACTTTC.

The J gene is TRBJ2-3, the V gene TRBV14; TRBD2 might be the D (6 bases). The ends were cut back, 4 bases at V and 6 bases at J, with 17 bases in the middle. CDR3 length equals 15 residues. CDR1 is SGHDN and CDR2 is FVKESK in the germline V gene. The CDR3 here is CASSRSGLGSDTQYF. Written as DNA, the CDR3 is TGTGCCAGCAGCCGGTCGGGACTGGGGAGCGATACGCAGTATTTT. Full variable domain (outside the CDR3, taken from reference TRBV14 and TRBJ2-3): EAGVTQFPSHSVIEKGQTVTLRCDPISGHDNLYWYRRVMGKEIKFLLHFVKESKQDESGMPNNRFLAERTGGTYSTLKVQPAELEDSGVYFCASSRSGLGSDTQYFGPGTRLTVL.

The V gene is TRBV11-2, the J gene TRBJ1-6; no definite D call. The CDR3 has 14 amino acids. CDR1 and CDR2 from the germline V gene are SGHAT and FQNNGV. The V end was cut by 5 bases, the J end by 7 bases, with 12 bases between. DNA of the CDR3: TGTGCCAGCAGCCTCTTTTTGGGAAATTCACCCCTCCACTTT. The encoded protein is CASSLFLGNSPLHF.

This clonotype was seen more than once but under ten times. V and J are TRBV14 and TRBJ2-7; TRBD1 agrees at 8 bases. Germline V gives CDR1 SGHDN, CDR2 FVKESK. The CDR3 sequence is 18 residues long. Trimming at V came to 3 bases and at J to 2 bases, leaving 15 bases not matched to a gene. The CDR3 nucleotides read TGTGCCAGCAGCCACAGGGGGCTCTTGTCCCCCGGTACCTACGAGCAGTACTTC. Its translation: CASSHRGLLSPGTYEQYF.

This clonotype showed up just a few times. This chain links TRBV4-2 with TRBJ1-5; tentatively, D is TRBD1 (5 bases). Trimming left V 0 bases short and J 0 bases short, with 18 bases between. The germline CDR1 and CDR2 sequences are LGHNA and YNFKEQ. This CDR3 has 19 amino acids. The CDR3 sequence is CASSQDHRPGGYSNQPQHF. The CDR3 nucleotides read TGTGCCAGCAGCCAAGACCACAGGCCGGGCGGATATAGCAATCAGCCCCAGCATTTT.

This clonotype showed up just a few times. V gene TRBV20-1 combines with J gene TRBJ1-2; no firm D call. The CDR3 runs 12 residues. V shed 2 bases and J shed 6 bases, with 10 bases lying between them. Germline V gene data show CDR1 as DFQATT and CDR2 as SNEGSKA (reference sequence). CDR3 loop: CSARTPPNGYTF. CDR3 DNA sequence: TGCAGTGCTAGAACACCGCCGAATGGCTACACCTTC.

This clonotype appeared a single time. This rearrangement joins TRBV15 to TRBJ1-5; D is unclear. The V gene lost 8 bases and the J gene lost 0 bases, with 8 bases spanning the gap. The CDR3 has 13 amino acids. The germline gives CDR1 LNHNV, CDR2 YYDKDF (reference sequence). CDR3 sequence: CATSDHSNQPQHF. As DNA, the CDR3 is TGTGCCACCTCCGATCATAGCAATCAGCCCCAGCATTTT.

This chain links TRBV2 with TRBJ2-1, with 8 nucleotides matching TRBD2. The V segment lost 3 bases and the J segment 6 bases; nucleotides outside the gene matches: 7. The CDR3 spans 15 residues. CDR1 and CDR2 from the germline V gene are SNHLY and FYNNEI. The CDR3 DNA follows: TGTGCCAGCAGTGACAGTTCTAGCGGGTTCAATGAGCAGTTCTTC. Amino acid sequence: CASSDSSSGFNEQFF. Full variable domain (remainder filled in from reference TRBV2 and TRBJ2-1): EPEVTQTPSHQVTQMGQEVILRCVPISNHLYFYWYRQILGQKVEFLVSFYNNEISEKSEIFDDQFSVERPDGSNFTLKIRSTKLEDSAMYFCASSDSSSGFNEQFFGPGTRLTVL.

The rearrangement joins TRBV5-1 to TRBJ2-7; D is possibly TRBD1 or TRBD2 (6 bases each). CDR3 length equals 14 residues. Germline lookup yields CDR1 SGHRS and CDR2 YFSETQ. V lost 3 bases, J lost 0 bases, and 10 bases lay in between. For the CDR3, the DNA is TGCGCCAGCAGCTGGGAGGACAGCTCCTACGAGCAGTACTTC. As protein: CASSWEDSSYEQYF.

This clonotype was detected only a few times. The genes are TRBV20-1 and TRBJ1-3, with TRBD1 identical over 9 bases. CDR1 and CDR2 from the germline V gene are DFQATT and SNEGSKA (reference sequence). The CDR3 has 13 residues. V lost 5 bases to trimming and J lost 4 bases; unmatched junction nucleotides: 3. The CDR3 reads CSAEDRGGNTIYF. CDR3 nucleotides: TGCAGTGCTGAGGACAGGGGAGGAAACACCATATATTTT.

This clonotype was seen more than once but under ten times. The chain links TRBV4-1 to TRBJ2-5; maybe TRBD2 (6 bases). Looked up from germline, CDR1 is MGHRA and CDR2 is YSYEKL. The ends were cut back, 0 bases at V and 3 bases at J, with 8 bases in the middle. CDR3 length: 14 amino acids. The CDR3 is CASSQEGGEETQYF. The CDR3 DNA follows: TGCGCCAGCAGCCAAGAGGGCGGGGAAGAGACCCAGTACTTC.

This clonotype was found many times. The genes are TRBV2 and TRBJ1-5; TRBD1 agrees at 8 bases. The J segment lost 0 bases and the V segment lost 6 bases, leaving 7 bases of the junction unmatched. Per germline, CDR1 SNHLY and CDR2 FYNNEI. This CDR3 is 16 amino acids long. The DNA of the CDR3 is TGTGCCAGCAGGGAGAACAGGGGGTTTAGCAATCAGCCCCAGCATTTT. Its protein product is CASRENRGFSNQPQHF.

The table lists this clonotype with a few counts. This rearrangement joins TRBV27 to TRBJ1-2, with 9 positions matching TRBD1. This CDR3 has 16 amino acids. The junction had 6 bases not matched to a gene; V was cut back by 4 bases and J by 0 bases. Germline assignment: CDR1 MNHEY and CDR2 SMNVEV (reference sequence). Here the CDR3 reads CASSSSRQGANYGYTF. DNA for the CDR3: TGTGCCAGCAGTTCTTCACGACAGGGGGCTAACTATGGCTACACCTTC.

CDR3 bases: TGTGCCAGCAGTTTCCAGGGTTTGGACACTGAAGCTTTCTTT. Its protein product is CASSFQGLDTEAFF. The chain joins TRBV12-3 or TRBV12-4 to TRBJ1-1, with TRBD1 as a possible D gene (5 bases). The V end was cut by 3 bases, the J end by 3 bases, with 11 bases between. CDR3 size: 14 residues.

This clonotype was detected a few times. In DNA form, the CDR3 reads TGTGCCAGCAGTTTAGGAAAAGCTTTCTTT. Amino acids: CASSLGKAFF. V gene TRBV12-3 or TRBV12-4 combines with J gene TRBJ1-1; no firm D call. This CDR3 spans 10 amino acids. Trimming cost V 1 base and J 9 bases, with 3 bases left between them.

This clonotype was seen more than once but under ten times. For the CDR3, the DNA is TGTGCCAGCTCACGGACAGCGGACTACGAGCAGTACTTC. Protein product: CASSRTADYEQYF. The genes are TRBV6-5 and TRBJ2-7; tentative D call: TRBD1 (6 bases). The CDR3 covers 13 residues. Germline CDR1 is MNHEY and CDR2 is SVGAGI. V gave up 8 bases and J gave up 3 bases, with 14 bases separating them.

This chain uses TRBV5-1 with TRBJ1-6; possibly TRBD1 for D (6 bases). Trimming took off 0 bases at V and 10 bases at J, with 14 bases between the two ends. The CDR3 is made up of 15 amino acids. Germline V gene data show CDR1 as SGHRS and CDR2 as YFSETQ. The CDR3 region is CASSLESGGRSPLHF. For the CDR3, the DNA is TGCGCCAGCAGCTTGGAGTCCGGGGGGCGATCACCCCTCCACTTT.

This clonotype has ten or more counts. This chain links TRBV10-3 with TRBJ2-7; D gene unclear. The V and J ends lost 3 bases and 5 bases respectively, with 5 bases between them. The CDR3 is 11 amino acids. CDR1 is ENHRY and CDR2 is SYGVKD in the germline V gene. The CDR3 loop reads CAISERDEQYF. In DNA, the CDR3 is TGTGCCATCAGTGAAAGGGACGAGCAGTACTTC.

The V and J genes are TRBV7-6 and TRBJ2-2; TRBD2 aligns across 9 bases. Germline loops: CDR1 SGHVS, CDR2 FNYEAQ. The ends lost 7 bases at V and 2 bases at J; junction bases unmatched: 8. The CDR3 extends over 16 amino acids. The CDR3 region is CASTRQRGVNTGELFF. The CDR3 bases are TGTGCCAGCACCCGGCAGCGGGGGGTTAACACCGGGGAGCTGTTTTTT.

CDR3 nucleotides: TGTGCCAGCAGTTACTCCATGTCTAGCTCCTACGAGCAGTACTTC. It encodes CASSYSMSSSYEQYF. The chain uses TRBV6-6 and TRBJ2-7; unclear D gene. V dropped 0 bases and J dropped 0 bases, with 9 bases sitting between them. This CDR3 has 15 residues. Germline V CDR1 and CDR2: MNHNY, SVGAGI (reference sequence).

The genes are TRBV12-3 or TRBV12-4 and TRBJ1-2, with 7 bases fitting TRBD1. V shed 2 bases and J 4 bases; nucleotides not matched to a gene: 13. The CDR3 extends over 17 amino acids. CDR3 coding DNA: TGTGCCAGCAGTTTACGGACAGGACCCGTGCGTTCCTATGGCTACACCTTC. Residues: CASSLRTGPVRSYGYTF.